This entry describes one TCR beta chain. The target antigen is unknown. TCRdb independently ran MiXCR on the RT-PCR reads; one entry per CDR3 protein. The table records about 700,000 distinct CDR3 sequences, 11% to 15% of them present only once. Trimming shortened V by 6 bases and J by 4 bases, and 19 bases separated the two germline ends. Germline values: CDR1 ENHRY, CDR2 SYGVKD. The CDR3 spans 15 residues. This sample was taken from a study of response to subunit inactivated influenza vaccine. Study-level results: Authors suggested few new T cells are recruited by each seasonal influenza vaccination.

The sequence derives from a man aged 45-65 years who received an inactivated influenza vaccine. The sequencing here drew on PBMCs from blood, taken around 14 days before vaccination. V usage is TRBV10-3 and J usage is TRBJ2-7; D is ambiguous. This CDR3 is CAISASSPPPYEQYF. The CDR3, as DNA: TGTGCCATCAGCGCCTCCAGCCCGCCACCTTACGAGCAGTACTTC.